These 28 T cell receptor beta chains came from one sample sequenced in a study of PD-1 blockade in classical Hodgkin lymphoma. The time point: newly diagnosed, previously untreated cHL patient sample. Purification of CD4+ T cells from thawed PBMCs was achieved by magnetic negative selection. The method was immunoSEQ multiplex PCR; TCRdb's version includes in-frame clones alone and lacks a portion of them. Of 15,000 to 17,000 clones in the sample, about 86% were seen once. Sequenced: CD4+ T cells from blood. These receptors were collected from a human donor with classical Hodgkin lymphoma.

This sequence joins TRBV18 and TRBJ2-7, with 10 bases lining up with TRBD2. CDR1 is KGHSH and CDR2 is LQKENI in the germline V gene. Trimming at V came to 0 bases and at J to 7 bases, leaving 6 bases not matched to a gene. This CDR3 has 15 residues. Here the CDR3 DNA reads TGTGCCAGCTCACCACCGAGCGGGAGGGCCGAAGAGCAGTACTTC. This translates into CASSPPSGRAEEQYF.

CDR3 sequence reads: CASSDSSYEQYF. The CDR3 bases are TGTGCCAGCAGTGACAGCTCCTACGAGCAGTACTTC. V usage is TRBV6-1 and J usage is TRBJ2-7; no firm D call. The CDR3 has 12 amino acids. The V gene lost 3 bases and the J gene lost 0 bases, with 3 bases spanning the gap. Germline-derived CDR1 and CDR2 are MNHNS and SASEGT.

The chain recombines TRBV28 with TRBJ1-2; 7 bases fit TRBD1. The CDR3 loop spans 15 amino acids. After removal of 2 bases from V and 5 bases from J, the junction contained 8 bases not matched to a gene. In germline, CDR1 is MDHEN, CDR2 SYDVKM. CDR3 in amino acids: CASSLKLDRVYGYTF. For the CDR3, the DNA is TGTGCCAGCAGTTTAAAACTCGACAGGGTTTATGGCTACACCTTC.

The chain joins TRBV9 to TRBJ2-5, with 8 nucleotides matching TRBD2. This CDR3 spans 16 amino acids. The germline CDR1 and CDR2 sequences are SGDLS and YYNGEE. Trimming took 5 bases from V and 5 from J; bases not matched to a gene: 14. The CDR3 protein is CASSSRNSGNVETQYF. The CDR3 DNA reads TGTGCCAGCAGTTCCCGGAATAGCGGGAATGTGGAGACCCAGTACTTC.

J is TRBJ1-5 and V is TRBV6-1; D is ambiguous. The ends were cut back, 3 bases at V and 6 bases at J, with 12 bases in the middle. Germline CDR1 MNHNS, CDR2 SASEGT. CDR3 length equals 14 residues. Here the CDR3 reads CASSEKGGFQPQHF. The CDR3 DNA sequence: TGTGCCAGCAGTGAGAAGGGAGGGTTTCAGCCCCAGCATTTT.

J is TRBJ1-4 and V is TRBV19, with D unclear. Between the trimmed V and J ends, which lost 6 bases and 4 bases, there was a span of 15 bases. CDR3 length equals 15 residues. Germline assignment: CDR1 LNHDA and CDR2 SQIVND (reference sequence). The CDR3 DNA follows: TGTGCCAGTAGCCTAAAGGGTAGAGGTAATGAAAAACTGTTTTTT. As protein: CASSLKGRGNEKLFF.

The rearrangement uses TRBV5-4 and TRBJ2-7; D is undetermined. CDR3 length equals 13 residues. V lost 0 bases and J lost 2, with 6 bases in between. From germline, CDR1 is SGHNT and CDR2 YYREEE (reference sequence). The CDR3 DNA follows: TGTGCCAGCAGCTTGGGACGAGCCTACGAGCAGTACTTC. This sequence encodes CASSLGRAYEQYF.

The sample holds one count of this clone. The rearrangement joins TRBV27 to TRBJ2-1; no clear D. The germline CDR1 and CDR2 sequences are MNHEY and SMNVEV (reference sequence). Trimming left V 3 bases short and J 0 bases short, with 12 bases between. The length of the CDR3 is 16 residues. This CDR3 is CASSLGWTSSYNEQFF. The CDR3 DNA reads TGTGCCAGCAGTTTGGGGTGGACGAGCTCCTACAATGAGCAGTTCTTC.

The sample holds one count of this clone. This rearrangement joins TRBV19 to TRBJ1-2; D unclear. Trimming left V 0 bases short and J 4 bases short, with 15 bases between. The CDR3 spans 16 residues. Per germline, CDR1 LNHDA and CDR2 SQIVND (reference sequence). This CDR3 is CASSIDLQTATYGYTF. CDR3 nucleotides: TGTGCCAGTAGTATAGATCTCCAGACCGCGACCTATGGCTACACCTTC.

The V and J genes are TRBV9 and TRBJ2-7, with no clear D. The CDR3 covers 15 residues. Germline V gene sequence: CDR1 SGDLS, CDR2 YYNGEE. The V and J ends lost 0 bases and 6 bases respectively, with 16 bases between them. Written as DNA, the CDR3 is TGTGCCAGCAGCGTAGATCTCGACGGGTTTGGCGAGCAGTACTTC. Translated: CASSVDLDGFGEQYF.

The chain has TRBV4-1 and TRBJ2-1; D not certain. From germline, CDR1 is MGHRA and CDR2 YSYEKL. Trimming took off 0 bases at V and 0 bases at J, with 12 bases between the two ends. CDR3 length equals 17 residues. In DNA, the CDR3 is TGCGCCAGCAGCCAAGACCCGGGCCAGAGCTCCTACAATGAGCAGTTCTTC. Encoded protein: CASSQDPGQSSYNEQFF.

This rearrangement joins TRBV27 to TRBJ2-7, with 7 bases aligning to TRBD2. V shed 8 bases, J shed 5 bases, and the junction held 15 bases outside the gene matches. Germline CDR1 reads MNHEY; CDR2 reads SMNVEV (reference sequence). The CDR3 consists of 15 residues. For the CDR3, the DNA is TGTGCCAGCCGCCCTCCCGGGGGAGGGCCGAACGAGCAGTACTTC. It translates to CASRPPGGGPNEQYF.

Only one count was recorded for this clone. The chain couples TRBV7-9 to TRBJ1-6, with D unresolved. CDR1 SEHNR and CDR2 FQNEAQ come from the germline V gene (reference sequence). The germline V and J ends were trimmed by 5 bases and 9 bases, with 8 bases remaining between them. The length of the CDR3 is 12 residues. The DNA of the CDR3 is TGTGCCAGCAGCCGAGGTGGTTCACCCCTCCACTTT. This translates into CASSRGGSPLHF. Full variable domain (outside the CDR3, taken from reference TRBV7-9 and TRBJ1-6): DTGVSQNPRHKITKRGQNVTFRCDPISEHNRLYWYRQTLGQGPEFLTYFQNEAQLEKSRLLSDRFSAERPKGSFSTLEIQRTEQGDSAMYLCASSRGGSPLHFGNGTRLTVT.

The chain joins TRBV5-1 to TRBJ2-7; 9 positions match TRBD2. This CDR3 region has 16 residues. The V and J ends lost 4 bases and 4 bases, in that order; junction bases with no gene match: 12. Germline V gene data show CDR1 as SGHRS and CDR2 as YFSETQ. CDR3 nucleotide sequence: TGCGCCAGCAGCCCCGATGGGGCGGGAGGGCCTTACGAGCAGTACTTC. This sequence encodes CASSPDGAGGPYEQYF.

There are a few counts of this clone. This chain connects TRBV5-1 to TRBJ2-7, with 9 positions matching TRBD1. Germline CDR1 reads SGHRS; CDR2 reads YFSETQ. Trimming took 0 bases from V and 3 from J; bases not matched to a gene: 7. The CDR3 sequence is 16 residues long. The CDR3: CASSLVDRGLNYEQYF. The CDR3 region has the DNA TGCGCCAGCAGCTTGGTGGACAGGGGACTAAACTACGAGCAGTACTTC.

The chain couples TRBV13 to TRBJ2-5; maybe TRBD2 (5 bases). The J call may be in error: the DNA end matches TRBJ2-7 better. This CDR3 is 15 amino acids long. CDR1 and CDR2 from the germline V gene are PRHDT and FYEKMQ (reference sequence). CDR3 nucleotide sequence: TGTGCCAGCAGCTTAAGACGGACTCCTTCCTACGAGCAGTACTTC. It specifies CASSLRRTPSYEQYF.

The chain recombines TRBV5-5 with TRBJ2-5; D not resolved. Trimming pared 1 base from V and 2 bases from J, leaving 9 bases between. The CDR3 spans 14 residues. Germline V CDR1 and CDR2: SGHKS, YYEKEE (reference sequence). This chain's CDR3 is CASSLKGQQETQYF. The CDR3 nucleotides read TGTGCCAGCAGCTTGAAAGGGCAGCAAGAGACCCAGTACTTC.

This clone was counted only a few times. The rearrangement links TRBV28 to TRBJ2-4, with D unclear. The ends were cut back, 2 bases at V and 0 bases at J, with 8 bases in the middle. Germline CDR1 is MDHEN and CDR2 is SYDVKM. The CDR3 has 15 residues. The CDR3 DNA reads TGTGCCAGCAGTTTAAATAGGCTAGCCAAAAACATTCAGTACTTC. Its translation is CASSLNRLAKNIQYF.

The CDR3 DNA is TGTGCCAGTAGTGCTAGCCGGGACAGCCACGAGCAGTACTTC. Translation gives CASSASRDSHEQYF. The chain employs TRBV19 and TRBJ2-7, with TRBD1 matching 7 bases. V dropped 5 bases and J dropped 5; count of bases not matched to a gene: 9. The CDR3 is 14 amino acids. Germline loops: CDR1 LNHDA, CDR2 SQIVND (reference sequence).

The V call is TRBV19, the J call TRBJ2-2; 9 positions agree with TRBD1. V lost 5 bases, J lost 6 bases, and 7 bases stayed unmatched. In germline, CDR1 is LNHDA, CDR2 SQIVND (reference sequence). The CDR3 is 15 residues long. CDR3 in amino acids: CASSRGQGIAGELFF. In DNA, the CDR3 is TGTGCCAGTAGTCGTGGACAGGGGATTGCCGGGGAGCTGTTTTTT.

V and J are TRBV27 and TRBJ2-1; TRBD2 matches at 8 bases. The CDR3 sequence is 15 residues long. V lost 1 base to trimming and J lost 5 bases; unmatched junction nucleotides: 4. Germline V lookup: CDR1 MNHEY, CDR2 SMNVEV (reference sequence). CDR3 in amino acids: CASSLYSGRNNEQFF. The CDR3 nucleotides read TGTGCCAGCAGTTTATACAGCGGGAGAAACAATGAGCAGTTCTTC.

This chain connects TRBV7-2 to TRBJ2-7; tentatively, D is TRBD2 (6 bases). Germline V gives CDR1 SGHTA, CDR2 FQGNSA. CDR3 length: 14 residues. The V end was cut by 5 bases, the J end by 7 bases, with 18 bases between. The DNA of the CDR3 is TGTGCCAGCAGCCCCCACGCCGGAGGGAAAGAGCAGTACTTC. It is translated as CASSPHAGGKEQYF. The full variable domain, its missing parts supplied by reference TRBV7-2 and TRBJ2-7, is GAGVSQSPSNKVTEKGKDVELRCDPISGHTALYWYRQSLGQGLEFLIYFQGNSAPDKSGLPSDRFSAERTGGSVSTLTIQRTQQEDSAVYLCASSPHAGGKEQYFGPGTRLTVT.

The J gene is TRBJ2-7, the V gene TRBV5-5; no clear D. With 2 bases removed from V and 0 bases from J, the gap between germline ends came to 9 bases. Germline lookup yields CDR1 SGHKS and CDR2 YYEKEE (reference sequence). The CDR3 sequence is 14 residues long. This chain's CDR3 is CASSFFTFSYEQYF. The CDR3, as DNA: TGTGCCAGCAGCTTTTTCACCTTCTCCTACGAGCAGTACTTC. Based on the CDR3 plus reference TRBV5-5 and TRBJ2-7, the full variable domain is DAGVTQSPTHLIKTRGQQVTLRCSPISGHKSVSWYQQVLGQGPQFIFQYYEKEERGRGNFPDRFSARQFPNYSSELNVNALLLGDSALYLCASSFFTFSYEQYFGPGTRLTVT.

The rearrangement uses TRBV5-4 and TRBJ2-3; D tentatively fits TRBD1 or TRBD2 (6 bases each). CDR1 is SGHNT, CDR2 YYREEE, per germline (reference sequence). V was clipped by 4 bases and J by 1 base, with 16 bases between them. The CDR3 covers 16 residues. The DNA of the CDR3 is TGTGCCAGCAGCCTGGGAGTCGGGGGCGGCACAGATACGCAGTATTTT. Translating it yields CASSLGVGGGTDTQYF.

The chain has TRBV18 and TRBJ1-4, with unresolved D. This CDR3 has 16 amino acids. Trimming removed 2 bases at V and 4 bases at J, with 14 bases between. Germline V gives CDR1 KGHSH, CDR2 LQKENI. The CDR3 DNA follows: TGTGCCAGCTCACCAAGCGGCCCCCAGTTTAATGAAAAACTGTTTTTT. Translated: CASSPSGPQFNEKLFF.

Written as DNA, the CDR3 is TGTGCCAGCAGTCCTCGTTTAGCGGGATTCGGGGAGACCCAGTACTTC. Translating it yields CASSPRLAGFGETQYF. V gene TRBV13 combines with J gene TRBJ2-5; 8 bases are shared with TRBD2. V lost 6 bases and J lost 5; bases outside the gene matches: 14. Germline V lookup: CDR1 PRHDT, CDR2 FYEKMQ (reference sequence). The CDR3 is made up of 16 amino acids.

This clone has a single count. The rearrangement uses TRBV30 and TRBJ1-6; D call uncertain. Germline CDR1 GTSNPN, CDR2 SVGIG (reference sequence). The CDR3 is made up of 16 amino acids. Trimming removed 0 bases at V and 10 bases at J, with 19 bases between. The CDR3 reads CAWSVNGLLSGSPLHF. The DNA of the CDR3 is TGTGCCTGGAGTGTAAATGGATTGCTTTCGGGGTCACCCCTCCACTTT.

The chain is built from TRBV27 and TRBJ1-1; maybe TRBD1 (5 bases). There are 14 residues in the CDR3. V was shortened by 4 bases and J by 2 bases, with 11 bases between the two germline ends. In germline, CDR1 is MNHEY, CDR2 SMNVEV (reference sequence). The CDR3 sequence: CASSSRTLNTEAFF. The DNA of the CDR3 is TGTGCCAGCAGTTCCAGGACACTAAACACTGAAGCTTTCTTT.